The 20 T cell receptor beta chains below all came from one sample that was sequenced in a study of radiotherapy plus CTLA-4 blockade in lung cancer. Sequencing used immunoSEQ multiplex PCR; TCRdb keeps in-frame clones, though not all of them. The sample shows over 95,000 clones, about four fifths of them seen only once. The source material was peripheral blood, sampled from a patient treated with radiotherapy plus ipilimumab. The receptors shown here come from a human donor with non-small cell lung cancer who had a partial response to radiotherapy plus ipilimumab. Some clones in this sample may be carry-over from other donors' samples.

The V call is TRBV2, the J call TRBJ2-4; D uncertain. In germline, CDR1 is SNHLY, CDR2 FYNNEI. Trimming left V 3 bases short and J 0 bases short, with 9 bases between. The CDR3 contains 15 residues. The CDR3 loop reads CASSEEQLAKNIQYF. CDR3 nucleotides: TGTGCCAGCAGTGAGGAACAGCTAGCCAAAAACATTCAGTACTTC.

The rearrangement links TRBV27 to TRBJ1-2; TRBD1 might be the D (5 bases). V was shortened by 5 bases and J by 10 bases, with 23 bases between the two germline ends. CDR1 is MNHEY and CDR2 is SMNVEV in the germline V gene (reference sequence). The CDR3 loop spans 15 amino acids. DNA for the CDR3: TGTGCCAGCAGTCTAAGACAGATTAACCCGGATGTCTACACCTTC. It codes for CASSLRQINPDVYTF.

The chain couples TRBV2 to TRBJ2-2; a possible D gene is TRBD1 (5 bases). The length of the CDR3 is 15 residues. Germline assignment: CDR1 SNHLY and CDR2 FYNNEI. V gave up 6 bases and J gave up 0 bases, with 11 bases separating them. The CDR3 sequence is CASRGQVTNTGELFF. The CDR3, as DNA: TGTGCCAGCAGGGGGCAGGTCACGAACACCGGGGAGCTGTTTTTT.

This clone was detected a few times. The V gene is TRBV5-1, the J gene TRBJ2-2; D is ambiguous. Germline V gene lookup returns CDR1 SGHRS and CDR2 YFSETQ. The CDR3 extends over 12 amino acids. V shed 2 bases and J shed 8 bases, with 7 bases lying between them. The CDR3 sequence is CASSLNAGELFF. DNA for the CDR3: TGCGCCAGCAGCTTAAATGCGGGGGAGCTGTTTTTT. The full variable domain, in which reference TRBV5-1 and TRBJ2-2 provide the parts outside the CDR3, is KAGVTQTPRYLIKTRGQQVTLSCSPISGHRSVSWYQQTPGQGLQFLFEYFSETQRNKGNFPGRFSGRQFSNSRSEMNVSTLELGDSALYLCASSLNAGELFFGEGSRLTVL.

The chain links TRBV18 to TRBJ2-2; D possibly corresponds to TRBD1 (6 bases). The CDR3 totals 16 residues. CDR1 KGHSH and CDR2 LQKENI come from the germline V gene. Trimming shortened V by 5 bases and J by 3 bases, and 16 bases separated the two germline ends. CDR3 in DNA: TGTGCCAGCTCATCATCTCAGGGGCCCGACACCGGGGAGCTGTTTTTT. Translation: CASSSSQGPDTGELFF.

CDR3 sequence reads: CASSPVRGGTGELFF. Written as DNA, the CDR3 is TGTGCCAGCAGCCCCGTCAGGGGCGGTACCGGGGAGCTGTTTTTT. The chain employs TRBV6-6 and TRBJ2-2, with D possibly matching TRBD1 (6 bases). CDR1 MNHNY and CDR2 SVGAGI come from the germline V gene (reference sequence). The germline V and J ends were trimmed by 6 bases and 5 bases, with 16 bases remaining between them. CDR3 size: 15 residues.

The chain carries TRBV6-6 and TRBJ2-1; tentative D call: TRBD2 (5 bases). Trimming stripped 7 bases from V and 5 bases from J, with 15 bases between. This CDR3 spans 14 amino acids. Germline V gene sequence: CDR1 MNHNY, CDR2 SVGAGI (reference sequence). CDR3 residues: CASIRDARNNEQFF. The CDR3 DNA is TGTGCCAGCATCCGGGATGCAAGGAACAATGAGCAGTTCTTC.

J is TRBJ1-1 and V is TRBV19; D uncertain. Between the trimmed V and J ends, which lost 8 bases and 4 bases, there was a span of 11 bases. The length of the CDR3 is 12 residues. Germline lookup yields CDR1 LNHDA and CDR2 SQIVND (reference sequence). The CDR3 loop is CASQPRGTEAFF. The CDR3 nucleotides are TGTGCCAGTCAACCACGGGGCACTGAAGCTTTCTTT.

This clone was observed at least ten times. The V call is TRBV28, the J call TRBJ1-2; D is perhaps TRBD1 (5 bases). Looked up from germline, CDR1 is MDHEN and CDR2 is SYDVKM. This CDR3 has 17 amino acids. Trimming took 3 bases from V and 3 from J, leaving 20 bases between them. CDR3 region: CASSFDSNRNNYYGYTF. CDR3 bases: TGTGCCAGCAGTTTCGACAGCAACCGAAACAACTACTATGGCTACACCTTC.

This clone has only a few counts. This rearrangement joins TRBV6-6 to TRBJ2-5; no clear D gene. Trimming took off 5 bases at V and 1 base at J, with 11 bases between the two ends. Germline values: CDR1 MNHNY, CDR2 SVGAGI (reference sequence). The CDR3 is 14 amino acids. The CDR3 protein is CASSPPGLQETQYF. The CDR3 coding sequence is TGTGCCAGCAGTCCCCCGGGTCTCCAAGAGACCCAGTACTTC.

The chain carries TRBV7-9 and TRBJ1-2, with TRBD1 matching 8 bases. The CDR3 length is 14 residues. Trimming took 5 bases from V and 3 from J; bases not matched to a gene: 5. Germline assignment: CDR1 SEHNR and CDR2 FQNEAQ (reference sequence). The CDR3 here is CASSPRTGYYGYTF. The CDR3, as DNA: TGTGCCAGCAGCCCCCGGACAGGGTACTATGGCTACACCTTC.

This clone occurred many times. The J gene is TRBJ2-7, the V gene TRBV7-8; D is possibly TRBD1 (6 bases). Trimming pared 0 bases from V and 4 bases from J, leaving 7 bases between. The CDR3 loop spans 13 amino acids. Germline V CDR1 and CDR2: SGHVS, FQNEAQ. DNA for the CDR3: TGTGCCAGCAGCTTAGCCGGACAGTACGAGCAGTACTTC. This codes for CASSLAGQYEQYF.

The rearrangement uses TRBV19 and TRBJ1-6; D not certain. The V gene lost 7 bases and the J gene lost 0 bases, with 13 bases spanning the gap. CDR1 LNHDA and CDR2 SQIVND come from the germline V gene (reference sequence). There are 16 residues in the CDR3. The CDR3 loop is CASTRQASSYNSPLHF. The CDR3 DNA sequence: TGTGCCAGTACTCGGCAGGCGAGCTCCTATAATTCACCCCTCCACTTT.

The chain is built from TRBV19 and TRBJ2-3; D unclear. Trimming stripped 4 bases from V and 5 bases from J, with 4 bases between. This CDR3 has 11 residues. The germline gives CDR1 LNHDA, CDR2 SQIVND (reference sequence). The DNA of the CDR3 is TGTGCCAGTAGTACCGTAGATACGCAGTATTTT. This sequence encodes CASSTVDTQYF.

The chain has TRBV18 and TRBJ2-7; TRBD1 is a possible D gene (6 bases). Trimming stripped 5 bases from V and 5 bases from J, with 16 bases between. The germline gives CDR1 KGHSH, CDR2 LQKENI. CDR3 size: 14 residues. The CDR3 sequence: CASSRTATNHEQYF. The CDR3 bases are TGTGCCAGCTCAAGGACAGCGACGAACCACGAGCAGTACTTC.

In its sample, this clone was seen a few times. This CDR3 is CASSFSLANEQYF. Here the CDR3 DNA reads TGTGCCAGCAGCTTTTCCCTGGCCAACGAGCAGTACTTC. J is TRBJ2-7 and V is TRBV13; D is unclear. Trimming removed 3 bases from V and 5 bases from J, with 11 bases in between. Germline CDR1 is PRHDT and CDR2 is FYEKMQ (reference sequence). The CDR3 runs 13 residues.

The chain combines TRBV11-2 with TRBJ1-1; D not resolved. Germline V gene data show CDR1 as SGHAT and CDR2 as FQNNGV. Trimming cost V 5 bases and J 10 bases, with 23 bases left between them. The CDR3 sequence is 15 residues long. The CDR3 coding sequence is TGTGCCAGCAGCCGAATCCGTGACGTAACTCGGGGAGCTTTCTTT. Translated: CASSRIRDVTRGAFF.

The chain uses TRBV5-1 and TRBJ2-1, with TRBD2 matching over 10 bases. Germline V lookup: CDR1 SGHRS, CDR2 YFSETQ. The CDR3 loop spans 14 amino acids. Trimming took 5 bases from V and 8 from J; bases not matched to a gene: 7. For the CDR3, the DNA is TGCGCCAGCAGTTTAAGCGGGAGGGCCCATGAGCAGTTCTTC. Translated: CASSLSGRAHEQFF.

V and J are TRBV29-1 and TRBJ2-1; D is possibly TRBD2 (6 bases). The CDR3 runs to 13 residues. The V gene's germline CDR1 is SQVTM and CDR2 ANQGSEA. Trimming removed 8 bases at V and 4 bases at J, with 15 bases between. DNA for the CDR3: TGCAGCTTCCGGGACTGGAAATACAATGAGCAGTTCTTC. This encodes CSFRDWKYNEQFF.

The rearrangement uses TRBV28 and TRBJ2-4; TRBD1 matches 7 bases. Per germline, CDR1 MDHEN and CDR2 SYDVKM. This CDR3 has 13 residues. V shed 6 bases and J 5 bases; nucleotides not matched to a gene: 4. The CDR3 sequence is CASSVTGQNIQYF. DNA for the CDR3: TGTGCCAGCAGCGTGACAGGGCAAAACATTCAGTACTTC.